Listed below are T cell receptor beta chains from one sample, sequenced in a study of blood T cell repertoires in COVID-19. TCRdb keeps only in-frame clones here, not all; method: immunoSEQ multiplex PCR. This sample has roughly 84,000 clones; about four fifths occur once, and the top ten carry around 12%. The material sequenced was peripheral blood. Receptor source: a middle-aged woman with active or convalescent COVID-19. Each CDR3 is given with its conserved first and last residue. The order of the fields is D gene, clone size, V gene, J gene, CDR3 protein, CDR3 DNA. The D gene is left open where the match is weak. Clone sizes are given selectively: once, few, many, or a class where the clone is expanded.

.	once	TRBV11-2	TRBJ1-2	CASSLQLVGYTF	TGTGCCAGCAGCTTACAGTTGGTTGGCTACACCTTC
TRBD2	.	TRBV7-3	TRBJ2-3	CASSAGLAVDTQYF	TGTGCCAGCAGCGCGGGACTAGCAGTGGATACGCAGTATTTT
.	few	TRBV7-9	TRBJ2-2	CASSETTGTGELFF	TGTGCCAGCAGCGAGACGACAGGCACCGGGGAGCTGTTTTTT
.	.	TRBV13	TRBJ2-7	CASSPTGWGIYEQYF	TGTGCCAGCAGCCCTACAGGGTGGGGGATCTACGAGCAGTACTTC
.	.	TRBV28	TRBJ1-5	CASRAGGDWSQPQHF	TGTGCCAGCAGGGCGGGGGGGGATTGGAGTCAGCCCCAGCATTTT
TRBD2	.	TRBV5-5	TRBJ2-3	CASSFPGGDTQYF	TGTGCCAGCAGCTTCCCCGGGGGGGATACGCAGTATTTT
.	.	TRBV20-1	TRBJ2-1	CSALAFDEQFF	TGCAGTGCCCTGGCATTCGATGAGCAGTTCTTC
.	.	TRBV6-4	TRBJ2-3	CASSEMGSNTQYF	TGTGCCAGCAGTGAGATGGGGAGTAATACGCAGTATTTT
.	.	TRBV7-9	TRBJ2-2	CASSLAYGSGELFF	TGTGCCAGCAGCTTAGCCTACGGGAGCGGGGAGCTGTTTTTT
.	.	TRBV3-1/TRBV3-2	TRBJ1-1	CASSQGSGLNTEAFF	TGTGCCAGCAGCCAAGGATCAGGGTTGAACACTGAAGCTTTCTTT